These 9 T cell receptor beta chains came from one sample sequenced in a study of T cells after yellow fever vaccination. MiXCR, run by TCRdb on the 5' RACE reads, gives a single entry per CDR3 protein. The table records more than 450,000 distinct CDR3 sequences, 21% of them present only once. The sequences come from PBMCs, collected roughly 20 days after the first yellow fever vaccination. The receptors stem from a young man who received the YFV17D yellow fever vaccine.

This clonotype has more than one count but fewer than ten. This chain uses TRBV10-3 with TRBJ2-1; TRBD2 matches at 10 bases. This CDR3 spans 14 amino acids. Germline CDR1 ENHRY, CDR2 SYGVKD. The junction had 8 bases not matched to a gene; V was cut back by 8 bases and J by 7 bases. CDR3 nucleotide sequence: TGTGCCATCCAGAGCGGGGGGGCTGCTAATGAGCAGTTCTTC. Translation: CAIQSGGAANEQFF.

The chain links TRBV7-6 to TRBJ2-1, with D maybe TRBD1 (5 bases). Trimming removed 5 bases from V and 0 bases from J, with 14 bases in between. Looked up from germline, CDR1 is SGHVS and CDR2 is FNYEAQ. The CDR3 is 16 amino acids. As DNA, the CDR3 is TGTGCCAGCAGCCCCCCTTACAGGAGCTCCTACAATGAGCAGTTCTTC. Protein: CASSPPYRSSYNEQFF.

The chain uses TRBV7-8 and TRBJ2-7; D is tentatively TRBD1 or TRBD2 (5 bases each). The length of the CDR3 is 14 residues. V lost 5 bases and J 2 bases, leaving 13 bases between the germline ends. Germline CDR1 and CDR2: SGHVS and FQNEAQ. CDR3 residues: CASSPPGRTYEQYF. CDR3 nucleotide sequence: TGTGCCAGCAGCCCGCCGGGACGGACCTACGAGCAGTACTTC.

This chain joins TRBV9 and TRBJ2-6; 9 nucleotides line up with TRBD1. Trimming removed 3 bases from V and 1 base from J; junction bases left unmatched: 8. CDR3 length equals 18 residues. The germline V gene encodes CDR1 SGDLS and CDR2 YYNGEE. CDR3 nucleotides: TGTGCCAGCAGCGGCGGGACAGGGAGATCATCTGGGGCCAACGTCCTGACTTTC. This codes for CASSGGTGRSSGANVLTF. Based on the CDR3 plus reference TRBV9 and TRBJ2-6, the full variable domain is DSGVTQTPKHLITATGQRVTLRCSPRSGDLSVYWYQQSLDQGLQFLIQYYNGEERAKGNILERFSAQQFPDLHSELNLSSLELGDSALYFCASSGGTGRSSGANVLTFGAGSRLTVL.

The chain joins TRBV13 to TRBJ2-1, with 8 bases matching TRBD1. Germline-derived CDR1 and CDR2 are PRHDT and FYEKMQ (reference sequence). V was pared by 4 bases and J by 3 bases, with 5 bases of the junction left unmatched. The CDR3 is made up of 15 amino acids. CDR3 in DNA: TGTGCCAGCAGCTCTCGGACAGGGTTCTACAATGAGCAGTTCTTC. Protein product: CASSSRTGFYNEQFF.

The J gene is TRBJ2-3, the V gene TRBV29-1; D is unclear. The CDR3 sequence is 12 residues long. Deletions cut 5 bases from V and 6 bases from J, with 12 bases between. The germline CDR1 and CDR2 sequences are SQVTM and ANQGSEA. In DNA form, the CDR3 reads TGCAGCGTTCGTGGGAACATGGATACGCAGTATTTT. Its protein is CSVRGNMDTQYF.

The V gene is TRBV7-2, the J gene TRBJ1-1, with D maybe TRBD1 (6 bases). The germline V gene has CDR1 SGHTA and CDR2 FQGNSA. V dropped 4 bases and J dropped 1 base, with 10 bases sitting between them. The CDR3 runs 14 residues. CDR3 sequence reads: CASSSGGGNTEAFF. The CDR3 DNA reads TGTGCCAGCAGCTCCGGAGGGGGGAACACTGAAGCTTTCTTT.

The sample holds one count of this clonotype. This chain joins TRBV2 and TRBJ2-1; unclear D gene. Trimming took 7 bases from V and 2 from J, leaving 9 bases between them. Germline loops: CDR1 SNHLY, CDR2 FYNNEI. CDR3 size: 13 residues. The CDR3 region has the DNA TGTGCCAGCACCAGGACGACCTACAATGAGCAGTTCTTC. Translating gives CASTRTTYNEQFF.

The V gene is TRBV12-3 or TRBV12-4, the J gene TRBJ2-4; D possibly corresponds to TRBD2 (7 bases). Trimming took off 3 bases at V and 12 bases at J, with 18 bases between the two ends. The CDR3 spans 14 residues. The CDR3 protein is CASSFEGGGNSQYF. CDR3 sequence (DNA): TGTGCCAGCAGTTTTGAGGGGGGGGGCAATAGTCAGTACTTC.